The following is a TCR beta chain sequence with its context. The data were obtained in a study of blood T cell repertoires in COVID-19. Study at large: T cells, B-cell-depleted T cells, or PBMCs provided the cDNA or gDNA that served as material.

Repertoires were generated with immunoSEQ multiplex PCR, while TCRdb's copy carries only in-frame clones and drops some. Of under 450,000 clones in the sample, roughly 90% were seen once. Participants classified as exposed had met a COVID-19 case within 2 weeks before study entry. Unmatched junction bases numbered 4, after V lost 6 bases and J lost 7 bases. The CDR3 length is 14 residues. CDR1 is ENHRY, CDR2 SYGVKD, per germline. The receptor comes from a middle-aged woman who had been exposed to COVID-19. V usage is TRBV10-3 and J usage is TRBJ2-1; the match to TRBD2 covers 12 bases. Sequencing input: PBMCs or T cells enriched from blood (not recorded which). For the CDR3, the DNA is TGTGCCATCAGCCGCCTAGCGGGGGGGAATGAGCAGTTCTTC. Translating gives CAISRLAGGNEQFF.